This T cell receptor beta chain was recorded in a study of cytotoxic CD8 clonotypes in ibrutinib-treated CLL. V shed 2 bases, J shed 0 bases, and the junction held 8 bases outside the gene matches. CDR1 and CDR2 (germline): SQVTM, ANQGSEA. The CDR3 runs to 16 residues. The repertoire was sequenced with immunoSEQ multiplex PCR; TCRdb's copy has only in-frame clones and lacks some. The sample records some 350,000 clones, roughly 71% being singletons. This clonotype was sampled from a human donor with chronic lymphocytic leukemia. This chain uses TRBV29-1 with TRBJ2-7; 9 bases map to TRBD2. This material consisted of PBMCs, taken after 36 months of ibrutinib treatment. This CDR3 reads CSVERGDSGSSYEQYF. The CDR3 bases are TGCAGCGTTGAAAGGGGGGATAGCGGGAGCTCCTACGAGCAGTACTTC.